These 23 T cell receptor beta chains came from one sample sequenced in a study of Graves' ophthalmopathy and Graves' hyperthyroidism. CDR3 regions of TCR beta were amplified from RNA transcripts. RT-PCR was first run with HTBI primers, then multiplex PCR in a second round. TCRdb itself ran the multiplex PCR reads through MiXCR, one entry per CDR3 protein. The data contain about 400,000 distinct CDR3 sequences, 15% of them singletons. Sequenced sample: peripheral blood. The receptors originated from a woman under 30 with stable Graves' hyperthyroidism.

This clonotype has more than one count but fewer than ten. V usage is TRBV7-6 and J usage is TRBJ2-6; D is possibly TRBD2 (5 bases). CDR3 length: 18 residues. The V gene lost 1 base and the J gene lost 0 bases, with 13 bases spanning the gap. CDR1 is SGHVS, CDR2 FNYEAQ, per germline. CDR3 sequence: CASSLGWSGSSGANVLTF. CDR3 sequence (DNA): TGTGCCAGCAGCTTAGGGTGGTCGGGGAGCTCTGGGGCCAACGTCCTGACTTTC. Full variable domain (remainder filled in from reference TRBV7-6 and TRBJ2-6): GAGVSQSPRYKVTKRGQDVALRCDPISGHVSLYWYRQALGQGPEFLTYFNYEAQQDKSGLPNDRFSAERPEGSISTLTIQRTEQRDSAMYRCASSLGWSGSSGANVLTFGAGSRLTVL.

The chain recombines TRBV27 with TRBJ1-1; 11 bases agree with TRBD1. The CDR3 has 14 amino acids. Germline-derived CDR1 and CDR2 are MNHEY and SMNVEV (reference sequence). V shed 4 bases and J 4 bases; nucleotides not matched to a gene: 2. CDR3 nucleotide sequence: TGTGCCAGCAGTTGGGGACAGGGGGGCACTGAAGCTTTCTTT. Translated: CASSWGQGGTEAFF.

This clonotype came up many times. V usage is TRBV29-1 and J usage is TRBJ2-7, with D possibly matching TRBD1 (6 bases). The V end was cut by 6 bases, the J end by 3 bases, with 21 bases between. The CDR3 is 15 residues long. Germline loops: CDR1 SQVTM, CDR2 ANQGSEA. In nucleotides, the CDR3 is TGCAGCGTCGGAGTTCCCTCGGGACACTTCTACGAGCAGTACTTC. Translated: CSVGVPSGHFYEQYF.

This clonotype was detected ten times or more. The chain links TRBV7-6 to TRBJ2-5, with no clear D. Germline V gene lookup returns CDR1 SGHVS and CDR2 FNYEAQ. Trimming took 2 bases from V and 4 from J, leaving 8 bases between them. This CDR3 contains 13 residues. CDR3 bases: TGTGCCAGCAGCTTAATCTGGGGAGAGACCCAGTACTTC. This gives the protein CASSLIWGETQYF. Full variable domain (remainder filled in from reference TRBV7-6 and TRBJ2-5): GAGVSQSPRYKVTKRGQDVALRCDPISGHVSLYWYRQALGQGPEFLTYFNYEAQQDKSGLPNDRFSAERPEGSISTLTIQRTEQRDSAMYRCASSLIWGETQYFGPGTRLLVL.

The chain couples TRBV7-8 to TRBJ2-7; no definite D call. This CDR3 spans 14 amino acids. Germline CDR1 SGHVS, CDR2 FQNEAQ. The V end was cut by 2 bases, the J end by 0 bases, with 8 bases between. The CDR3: CASSLMTYSYEQYF. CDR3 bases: TGTGCCAGCAGCTTAATGACTTACTCCTACGAGCAGTACTTC.

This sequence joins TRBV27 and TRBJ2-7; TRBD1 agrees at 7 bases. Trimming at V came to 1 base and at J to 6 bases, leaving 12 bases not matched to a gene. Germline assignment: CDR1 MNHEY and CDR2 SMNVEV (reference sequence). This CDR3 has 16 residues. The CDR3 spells CASSLLGQGVRGEQYF. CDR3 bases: TGTGCCAGCAGTTTATTGGGGCAGGGGGTAAGGGGCGAGCAGTACTTC.

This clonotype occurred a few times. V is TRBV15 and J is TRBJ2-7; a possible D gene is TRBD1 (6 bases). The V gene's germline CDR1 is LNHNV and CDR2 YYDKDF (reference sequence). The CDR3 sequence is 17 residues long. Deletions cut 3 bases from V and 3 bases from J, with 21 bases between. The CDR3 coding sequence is TGTGCCACCAGCAGGAGTTTTAGACAGGAGGTTTACTACGAGCAGTACTTC. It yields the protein CATSRSFRQEVYYEQYF.

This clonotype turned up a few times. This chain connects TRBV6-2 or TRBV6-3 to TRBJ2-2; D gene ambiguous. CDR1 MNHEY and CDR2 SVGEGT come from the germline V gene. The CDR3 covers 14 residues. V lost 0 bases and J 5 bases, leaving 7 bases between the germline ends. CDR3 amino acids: CASSYSTRTGELFF. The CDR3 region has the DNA TGTGCCAGCAGTTACTCGACCCGTACCGGGGAGCTGTTTTTT.

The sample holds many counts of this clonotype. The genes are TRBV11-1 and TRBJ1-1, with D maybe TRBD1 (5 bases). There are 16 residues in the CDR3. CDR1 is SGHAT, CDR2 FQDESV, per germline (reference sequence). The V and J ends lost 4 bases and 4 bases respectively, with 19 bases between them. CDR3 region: CASSSPRGSRATEAFF. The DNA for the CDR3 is TGTGCCAGCAGCTCCCCTAGGGGCAGCCGTGCCACTGAAGCTTTCTTT.

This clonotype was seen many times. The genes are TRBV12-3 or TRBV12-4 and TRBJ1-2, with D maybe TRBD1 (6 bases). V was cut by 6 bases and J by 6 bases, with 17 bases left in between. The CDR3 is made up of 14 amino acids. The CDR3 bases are TGTGCCAGCAGGTCACAGGGTTGGGTGCATGGCTACACCTTC. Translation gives CASRSQGWVHGYTF.

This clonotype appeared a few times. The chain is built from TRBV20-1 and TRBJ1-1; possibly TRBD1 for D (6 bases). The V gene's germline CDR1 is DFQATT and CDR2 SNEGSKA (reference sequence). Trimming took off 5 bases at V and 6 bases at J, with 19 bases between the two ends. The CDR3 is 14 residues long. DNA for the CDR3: TGCAGTGCTCAACTCCCGACAGGATCGGCTGAAGCTTTCTTT. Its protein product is CSAQLPTGSAEAFF.

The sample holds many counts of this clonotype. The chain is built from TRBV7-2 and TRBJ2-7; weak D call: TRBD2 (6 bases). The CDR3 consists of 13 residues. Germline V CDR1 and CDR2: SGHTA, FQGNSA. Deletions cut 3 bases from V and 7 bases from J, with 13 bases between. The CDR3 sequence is CASSLGRPGEQYF. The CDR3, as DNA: TGTGCCAGCAGCTTGGGGAGGCCGGGGGAGCAGTACTTC.

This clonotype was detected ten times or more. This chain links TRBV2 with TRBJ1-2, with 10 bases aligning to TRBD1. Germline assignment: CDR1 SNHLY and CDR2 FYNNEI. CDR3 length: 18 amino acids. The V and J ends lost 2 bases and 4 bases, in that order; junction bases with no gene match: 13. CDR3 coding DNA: TGTGCCAGCAGTGAATTAGGAGGGGGACAGGGGTTGATCTATGGCTACACCTTC. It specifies CASSELGGGQGLIYGYTF.

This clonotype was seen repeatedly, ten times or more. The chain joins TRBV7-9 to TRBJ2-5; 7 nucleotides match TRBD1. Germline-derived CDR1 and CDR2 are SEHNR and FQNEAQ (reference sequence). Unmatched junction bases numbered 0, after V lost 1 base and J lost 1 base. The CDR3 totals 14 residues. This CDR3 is CASSLGTGQETQYF. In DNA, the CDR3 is TGTGCCAGCAGCTTAGGGACAGGCCAAGAGACCCAGTACTTC.

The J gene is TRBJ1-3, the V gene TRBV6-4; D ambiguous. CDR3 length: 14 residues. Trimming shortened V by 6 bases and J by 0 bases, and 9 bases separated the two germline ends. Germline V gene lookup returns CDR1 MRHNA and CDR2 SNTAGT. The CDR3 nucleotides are TGTGCCAGCAGAAGGACGAGCTCTGGAAACACCATATATTTT. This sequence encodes CASRRTSSGNTIYF.

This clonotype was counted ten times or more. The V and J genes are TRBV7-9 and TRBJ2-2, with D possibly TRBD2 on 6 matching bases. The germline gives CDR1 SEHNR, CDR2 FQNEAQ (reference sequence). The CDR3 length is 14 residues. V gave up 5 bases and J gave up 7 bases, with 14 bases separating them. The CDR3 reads CASSAREADGELFF. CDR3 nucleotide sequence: TGTGCCAGCAGCGCCAGGGAGGCAGACGGGGAGCTGTTTTTT.

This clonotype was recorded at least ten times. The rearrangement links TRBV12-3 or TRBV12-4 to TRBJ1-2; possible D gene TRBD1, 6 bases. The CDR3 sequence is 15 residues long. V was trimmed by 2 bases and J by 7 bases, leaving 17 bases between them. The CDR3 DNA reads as TGTGCCAGCAGTTTAAGGCGGGGGCCAGATGGTGGCTACACCTTC. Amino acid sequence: CASSLRRGPDGGYTF.

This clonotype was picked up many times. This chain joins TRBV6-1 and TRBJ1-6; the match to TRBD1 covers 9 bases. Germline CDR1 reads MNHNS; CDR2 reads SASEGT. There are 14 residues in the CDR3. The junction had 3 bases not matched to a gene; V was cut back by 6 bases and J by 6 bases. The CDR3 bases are TGTGCCAGCAGACAGGGGGCAGTTAATTCACCCCTCCACTTT. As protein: CASRQGAVNSPLHF.

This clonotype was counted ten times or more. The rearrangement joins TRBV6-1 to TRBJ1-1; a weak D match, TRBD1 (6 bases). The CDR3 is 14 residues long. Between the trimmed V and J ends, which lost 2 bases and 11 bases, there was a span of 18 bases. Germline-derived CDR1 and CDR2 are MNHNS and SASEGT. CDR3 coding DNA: TGTGCCAGCAGTGAACCTTATCCCGGGACAATGGCTTTCTTT. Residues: CASSEPYPGTMAFF.

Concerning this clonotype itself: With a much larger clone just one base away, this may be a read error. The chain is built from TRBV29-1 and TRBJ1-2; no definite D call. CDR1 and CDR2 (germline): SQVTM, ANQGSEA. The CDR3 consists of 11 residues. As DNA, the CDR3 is TGCAGCGTTGGGTCGGGAGACGGCTACAGCTTC. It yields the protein CSVGSGDGYSF.

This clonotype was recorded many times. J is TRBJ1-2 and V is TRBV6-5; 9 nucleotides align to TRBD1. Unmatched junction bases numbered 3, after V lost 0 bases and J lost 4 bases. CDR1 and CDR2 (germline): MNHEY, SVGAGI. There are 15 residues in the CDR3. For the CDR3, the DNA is TGTGCCAGCAGTTACTCGAGGGACAGGGCCTATGGCTACACCTTC. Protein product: CASSYSRDRAYGYTF.

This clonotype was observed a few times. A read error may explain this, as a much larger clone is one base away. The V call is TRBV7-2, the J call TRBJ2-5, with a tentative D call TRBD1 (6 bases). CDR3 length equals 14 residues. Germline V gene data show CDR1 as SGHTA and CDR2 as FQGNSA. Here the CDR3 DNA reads TGTGCCAGCAGCTATCAACAGGGTTCGGAGACCAAGTACTTC. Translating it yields CASSYQQGSETKYF.

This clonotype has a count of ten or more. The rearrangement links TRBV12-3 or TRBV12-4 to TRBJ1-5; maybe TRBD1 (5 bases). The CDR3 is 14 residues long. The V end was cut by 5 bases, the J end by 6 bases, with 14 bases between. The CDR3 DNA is TGTGCCAGCAGTCTGGGGGGGATGGGTCAGCCCCAGCATTTT. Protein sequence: CASSLGGMGQPQHF.